This entry lists 28 T cell receptor beta chains sequenced from one sample in a study of CD8 T cells in ankylosing spondylitis. One entry per CDR3 protein results from TCRdb running MiXCR on the 5' RACE reads. The sample lists 150,000 to 200,000 distinct CDR3 sequences, 18% occurring once. The material sequenced was blood, either unsorted or a sorted T cell fraction (not recorded which). The receptors derive from a male donor aged 5 to 29 with ankylosing spondylitis or in good health (not recorded which).

The J gene is TRBJ2-7, the V gene TRBV6-1; no firm D call. Germline V gene lookup returns CDR1 MNHNS and CDR2 SASEGT. CDR3 size: 15 residues. Trimming took off 1 base at V and 5 bases at J, with 15 bases between the two ends. The chain's CDR3 is CASSEDFRDNHEQYF. The CDR3 DNA reads TGTGCCAGCAGTGAAGATTTTAGAGACAACCACGAGCAGTACTTC.

This clonotype was recorded many times. V and J are TRBV5-1 and TRBJ1-1; D ambiguous. This CDR3 region has 14 residues. Trimming removed 0 bases from V and 2 bases from J, with 8 bases in between. Germline CDR1 and CDR2: SGHRS and YFSETQ. This chain's CDR3 is CASSLDPVNTEAFF. The DNA for the CDR3 is TGCGCCAGCAGCTTGGATCCGGTAAACACTGAAGCTTTCTTT. Complete variable domain (other parts from reference TRBV5-1 and TRBJ1-1): KAGVTQTPRYLIKTRGQQVTLSCSPISGHRSVSWYQQTPGQGLQFLFEYFSETQRNKGNFPGRFSGRQFSNSRSEMNVSTLELGDSALYLCASSLDPVNTEAFFGQGTRLTVV.

The chain combines TRBV29-1 with TRBJ2-1; 14 nucleotides agree with TRBD2. The CDR3 loop spans 16 amino acids. The trim removed 1 base at V and 2 bases at J, leaving 1 base unmatched. The V gene's germline CDR1 is SQVTM and CDR2 ANQGSEA. CDR3 sequence reads: CSVEGLAGGTYNEQFF. The CDR3 DNA reads TGCAGCGTTGAAGGACTAGCGGGAGGGACCTACAATGAGCAGTTCTTC.

The genes are TRBV4-2 and TRBJ2-1, with no clear D. The CDR3 totals 14 residues. V was cut by 0 bases and J by 10 bases, with 13 bases left in between. Germline values: CDR1 LGHNA, CDR2 YNFKEQ. The CDR3 region has the DNA TGTGCCAGCAGCCAAGAAAGAGCAGCTCCGGAGCAGTTCTTC. This gives the protein CASSQERAAPEQFF.

This clonotype was picked up many times. J is TRBJ2-5 and V is TRBV7-9, with a weak D call TRBD2 (6 bases). Germline-derived CDR1 and CDR2 are SEHNR and FQNEAQ (reference sequence). V lost 6 bases to trimming and J lost 5 bases, with 19 bases between them. CDR3 length equals 15 residues. Written as DNA, the CDR3 is TGTGCCAGCAGTGCGGCGGGATCTAAAATGGAGACCCAGTACTTC. Its translation: CASSAAGSKMETQYF. Full variable domain (outside the CDR3, taken from reference TRBV7-9 and TRBJ2-5): DTGVSQNPRHKITKRGQNVTFRCDPISEHNRLYWYRQTLGQGPEFLTYFQNEAQLEKSRLLSDRFSAERPKGSFSTLEIQRTEQGDSAMYLCASSAAGSKMETQYFGPGTRLLVL.

This sequence joins TRBV28 and TRBJ2-7; 8 nucleotides align to TRBD1. Germline V gene lookup returns CDR1 MDHEN and CDR2 SYDVKM. The CDR3 covers 13 residues. V lost 5 bases and J lost 4; bases outside the gene matches: 4. CDR3 in amino acids: CASSATGGYEQYF. The CDR3 region has the DNA TGTGCCAGCAGTGCCACAGGGGGGTACGAGCAGTACTTC.

This clonotype was counted at least ten times. The chain couples TRBV6-5 to TRBJ1-1; D is undetermined. The V end lost 0 bases, the J end lost 1 base, and 21 bases lay between the germline ends. Germline loops: CDR1 MNHEY, CDR2 SVGAGI. The CDR3 extends over 19 amino acids. CDR3 nucleotide sequence: TGTGCCAGCAGTTACTCGCAGTCATCCGAGTTTGGCACGAACACTGAAGCTTTCTTT. Amino acid sequence: CASSYSQSSEFGTNTEAFF.

The sample holds a few counts of this clonotype. The chain has TRBV10-1 and TRBJ1-2; D perhaps matches TRBD1 (6 bases). The germline gives CDR1 WNHNN, CDR2 SYGVQD (reference sequence). This CDR3 has 12 residues. V shed 3 bases and J shed 8 bases, with 10 bases lying between them. The CDR3 region has the DNA TGCGCCAGCAGTGAAGGGACATCCGGCTACACCTTC. It translates to CASSEGTSGYTF.

The J gene is TRBJ1-3, the V gene TRBV29-1; D may be TRBD1 (5 bases). Germline V gene lookup returns CDR1 SQVTM and CDR2 ANQGSEA. The germline V and J ends were trimmed by 7 bases and 0 bases, with 10 bases remaining between them. The CDR3 runs to 13 residues. The chain's CDR3 is CSGTLSSGNTIYF. In DNA, the CDR3 is TGCAGCGGGACACTGAGCTCTGGAAACACCATATATTTT.

This clonotype was counted many times. The chain joins TRBV28 to TRBJ1-6; the D gene is possibly TRBD1 (5 bases). V was shortened by 8 bases and J by 7 bases, with 15 bases between the two germline ends. Germline loops: CDR1 MDHEN, CDR2 SYDVKM. The CDR3 runs 14 residues. The CDR3 loop is CASLKPGLNSPLHF. The CDR3 DNA sequence: TGTGCCAGCCTCAAACCGGGGCTGAATTCACCCCTCCACTTT.

This clonotype was seen at least ten times. This chain links TRBV6-5 with TRBJ1-1, with unresolved D. This CDR3 contains 16 residues. V lost 4 bases and J 4 bases, leaving 19 bases between the germline ends. CDR1 and CDR2 from the germline V gene are MNHEY and SVGAGI. The CDR3 loop is CASSFTGTHERTEAFF. The DNA of the CDR3 is TGTGCCAGCAGTTTTACGGGAACCCACGAGCGCACTGAAGCTTTCTTT.

This clonotype was recorded many times. This rearrangement joins TRBV20-1 to TRBJ2-1; D is uncertain. The V and J ends lost 5 bases and 8 bases respectively, with 19 bases between them. CDR3 length: 14 residues. Looked up from germline, CDR1 is DFQATT and CDR2 is SNEGSKA (reference sequence). The CDR3 region has the DNA TGCAGTGCTTTCTCGAATTTCCTGCTCGATGAGCAGTTCTTC. Protein product: CSAFSNFLLDEQFF.

This clonotype was detected ten times or more. The V call is TRBV6-5, the J call TRBJ2-7; either TRBD1 or TRBD2 may supply D (6 bases each). There are 13 residues in the CDR3. The V end lost 5 bases, the J end lost 2 bases, and 10 bases lay between the germline ends. CDR1 and CDR2 from the germline V gene are MNHEY and SVGAGI. The chain's CDR3 is CASSPGGPYEQYV. CDR3 nucleotide sequence: TGTGCCAGCAGTCCCGGGGGCCCCTACGAGCAGTACGTC.

This clonotype was recorded many times. The rearrangement uses TRBV13 and TRBJ2-5; D ambiguous. There are 13 residues in the CDR3. Trimming pared 5 bases from V and 2 bases from J, leaving 9 bases between. Germline V CDR1 and CDR2: PRHDT, FYEKMQ (reference sequence). The CDR3 sequence: CASSPTLQETQYF. In DNA form, the CDR3 reads TGTGCCAGCAGCCCAACCCTACAAGAGACCCAGTACTTC.

This clonotype was recorded at least ten times. The CDR3, as DNA: TGTGCCAGCCTTAAAGTAGCGGGAGATACCGGGGAGCTGTTTTTT. This sequence encodes CASLKVAGDTGELFF. The V and J genes are TRBV5-5 and TRBJ2-2; 9 bases are a match to TRBD2. Germline V gene data show CDR1 as SGHKS and CDR2 as YYEKEE (reference sequence). The CDR3 totals 15 residues. The junction had 9 bases not matched to a gene; V was cut back by 7 bases and J by 5 bases. Complete variable domain (other parts from reference TRBV5-5 and TRBJ2-2): DAGVTQSPTHLIKTRGQQVTLRCSPISGHKSVSWYQQVLGQGPQFIFQYYEKEERGRGNFPDRFSARQFPNYSSELNVNALLLGDSALYLCASLKVAGDTGELFFGEGSRLTVL.

There are many counts of this clonotype. The chain combines TRBV29-1 with TRBJ2-7, with D hard to call. The CDR3 totals 11 residues. The V gene lost 4 bases and the J gene lost 3 bases, with 7 bases spanning the gap. Germline lookup yields CDR1 SQVTM and CDR2 ANQGSEA. The CDR3 DNA sequence: TGCAGCGTTGTAACCGTCTACGAGCAGTACTTC. It specifies CSVVTVYEQYF.

This clonotype was observed at least ten times. This chain links TRBV12-3 or TRBV12-4 with TRBJ2-7; TRBD1 matches at 8 bases. V lost 2 bases, J lost 2 bases, and 2 bases stayed unmatched. The CDR3 is made up of 14 amino acids. For the CDR3, the DNA is TGTGCCAGCAGTTTATCAGGGGGCGCCTACGAGCAGTACGTC. Amino acids: CASSLSGGAYEQYV.

Regarding this clonotype: It may be a read error: a sequence one base away is much more abundant. The genes are TRBV21-1 and TRBJ2-6; the tabulated D call, TRBD2, remains unverified against the DNA. TRBV21-1 represents a pseudogene. CDR3 size: 21 residues. The CDR3 DNA sequence: TGTGCCAGCAGCAAAGCGCGAACTAGCGGGTCCCTAAGCTCTGGGGCCAACGTCCTGACTTTC. Translation: CASSKARTSGSLSSGANVLTF.

This clonotype was recorded many times. This chain links TRBV25-1 with TRBJ2-1; 8 positions agree with TRBD2. V dropped 0 bases and J dropped 6; count of bases not matched to a gene: 10. Germline V gives CDR1 MGHDK, CDR2 SYGVNS. The CDR3 has 17 residues. The DNA for the CDR3 is TGTGCCAGCAGTGAATATGCGGGAGGTTTGGGGCGCAATGAGCAGTTCTTC. Its translation is CASSEYAGGLGRNEQFF.

This clonotype was detected ten times or more. The chain recombines TRBV18 with TRBJ2-1, with D hard to call. The CDR3 loop spans 14 amino acids. Trimming removed 10 bases from V and 2 bases from J, with 15 bases in between. Germline CDR1 is KGHSH and CDR2 is LQKENI. The CDR3 nucleotides read TGTGCCACCGATCTCGGCGGAACCTACAATGAGCAGTTCTTC. This gives the protein CATDLGGTYNEQFF.

This clonotype was observed many times. The chain has TRBV15 and TRBJ2-3; TRBD2 matches at 11 bases. J was trimmed by 3 bases and V by 4 bases; bases with no gene match: 6. CDR1 is LNHNV, CDR2 YYDKDF, per germline (reference sequence). The CDR3 totals 16 residues. CDR3 bases: TGTGCCACCAGCAAAGAGACTAGCGGGACTACAGATACGCAGTATTTT. Translating it yields CATSKETSGTTDTQYF.

The sample holds many counts of this clonotype. The chain uses TRBV6-5 and TRBJ2-1; TRBD2 agrees at 13 bases. The CDR3 has 19 amino acids. Trimming removed 6 bases from V and 1 base from J; junction bases left unmatched: 12. Germline loops: CDR1 MNHEY, CDR2 SVGAGI. The chain's CDR3 is CASRGLAGDSKASYNEQFF. CDR3 sequence (DNA): TGTGCCAGCAGAGGACTAGCGGGAGATTCGAAGGCGTCCTACAATGAGCAGTTCTTC.

V usage is TRBV7-7 and J usage is TRBJ2-5; D tentatively reads TRBD1 or TRBD2 (7 bases each). The length of the CDR3 is 17 residues. V was clipped by 2 bases and J by 5 bases, with 21 bases between them. From germline, CDR1 is SSHAT and CDR2 FNYEAQ (reference sequence). The CDR3 region has the DNA TGTGCCAGCAGCTTACTGTCTAGCGGTTCCAGGGGGGAGACCCAGTACTTC. Protein product: CASSLLSSGSRGETQYF.

This clonotype came up many times. The rearrangement uses TRBV5-1 and TRBJ2-3, with D perhaps matching TRBD1 (5 bases). This CDR3 has 16 amino acids. Trimming removed 4 bases from V and 1 base from J, with 16 bases in between. Germline values: CDR1 SGHRS, CDR2 YFSETQ. The CDR3 DNA reads as TGCGCCAGCAGCCCAAGCAGCAGGGTCGGCACAGATACGCAGTATTTT. Encoded protein: CASSPSSRVGTDTQYF. The entire variable domain, with the rest obtained from reference TRBV5-1 and TRBJ2-3, is as follows: KAGVTQTPRYLIKTRGQQVTLSCSPISGHRSVSWYQQTPGQGLQFLFEYFSETQRNKGNFPGRFSGRQFSNSRSEMNVSTLELGDSALYLCASSPSSRVGTDTQYFGPGTRLTVL.

The chain couples TRBV29-1 to TRBJ2-1, with unresolved D. The V and J ends lost 6 bases and 8 bases respectively, with 11 bases between them. Germline-derived CDR1 and CDR2 are SQVTM and ANQGSEA. The CDR3 loop spans 11 amino acids. CDR3 nucleotide sequence: TGCAGCGTAGGTTTTACGGATGAGCAGTTCTTC. Translating gives CSVGFTDEQFF.

This clonotype was seen more than once but under ten times. The chain employs TRBV5-1 and TRBJ2-3, with 9 bases aligning to TRBD2. With V trimmed by 8 bases and J by 4 bases, 8 bases remained unmatched. The CDR3 spans 14 residues. Germline V gene sequence: CDR1 SGHRS, CDR2 YFSETQ. DNA for the CDR3: TGCGCCAGTTCTATAGCGGGAGAAGCAGATACGCAGTATTTT. This encodes CASSIAGEADTQYF.

This clonotype was recorded at least ten times. The chain uses TRBV12-3 or TRBV12-4 and TRBJ2-1; D is undetermined. V dropped 2 bases and J dropped 7 bases, with 9 bases sitting between them. This CDR3 is 13 amino acids long. The CDR3 reads CASSLFLGNEQFF. CDR3 coding DNA: TGTGCCAGCAGTTTATTTTTAGGGAATGAGCAGTTCTTC.

This clonotype was recorded at least ten times. The gene calls are TRBV27 and TRBJ2-3; D remains ambiguous. The CDR3 spans 14 residues. Germline-derived CDR1 and CDR2 are MNHEY and SMNVEV (reference sequence). The ends were cut back, 5 bases at V and 2 bases at J, with 11 bases in the middle. The CDR3 DNA is TGTGCCAGCAGTCCGCTGAGGCTCACAGATACGCAGTATTTT. Translating it yields CASSPLRLTDTQYF.